What follows describes a single T cell receptor beta chain. As yet, its antigen is unknown. The J segment lost 9 bases and the V segment lost 5 bases, leaving 9 bases of the junction unmatched. This CDR3 contains 13 residues. The germline V gene has CDR1 DFQATT and CDR2 SNEGSKA (reference sequence). This specimen comes from a study of identical twins. Regarding the study as a whole: Memory repertoires lacked the insertion deficit that abundant cord blood beta clonotypes showed.

Using its own MiXCR run on the 5' RACE reads, TCRdb lists one record per CDR3 protein. This repertoire shows 300,000 to 400,000 distinct CDR3 sequences, roughly 12% found once; its top ten account for about 7%. These data also formed part of another study, on yellow fever vaccine responses in identical twins. That work contributes: Vaccine-induced T cell responses in twins were reportedly observed to appear partly convergent, partly personalized.

The chain has TRBV20-1 and TRBJ2-1; 8 bases match TRBD2. The sequenced material came from CD8+ T cells sorted from blood. This TCR was recovered from a woman aged 18-29 years in good health. The DNA of the CDR3 is TGCAGTGCTTATACCGGGACTAGTAGTGAGCAGTTCTTC. As protein: CSAYTGTSSEQFF.